These 18 T cell receptor beta chains came from one sample sequenced in a study of shared clonotypes between healthy human individuals. Sequencing used immunoSEQ multiplex PCR; TCRdb keeps in-frame clones, though not all of them. The table records roughly 500,000 clones, about 76% of them present only once. Source material: PBMCs. These TCRs come from a woman between 35 and 50 years old in good health. Some clones in this sample may be carry-over from other donors' samples.

The rearrangement uses TRBV18 and TRBJ2-2; D call uncertain. CDR1 is KGHSH and CDR2 is LQKENI in the germline V gene. The V end lost 4 bases, the J end lost 0 bases, and 6 bases lay between the germline ends. The length of the CDR3 is 14 residues. In nucleotides, the CDR3 is TGTGCCAGCTCACAAGGGACGAACACCGGGGAGCTGTTTTTT. This gives the protein CASSQGTNTGELFF. Based on the CDR3 plus reference TRBV18 and TRBJ2-2, the full variable domain is NAGVMQNPRHLVRRRGQEARLRCSPMKGHSHVYWYRQLPEEGLKFMVYLQKENIIDESGMPKERFSAEFPKEGPSILRIQQVVRGDSAAYFCASSQGTNTGELFFGEGSRLTVL.

This chain joins TRBV2 and TRBJ2-7; D perhaps matches TRBD1 (5 bases). Germline V CDR1 and CDR2: SNHLY, FYNNEI. The CDR3 extends over 13 amino acids. V lost 2 bases and J lost 5, with 10 bases in between. The CDR3 coding sequence is TGTGCCAGCAGTGAACAGGGTGGCAACGAGCAGTACTTC. Protein product: CASSEQGGNEQYF.

The V gene is TRBV6-1, the J gene TRBJ1-3; perhaps TRBD1 as D (5 bases). Trimming removed 5 bases from V and 2 bases from J, with 7 bases in between. The length of the CDR3 is 13 residues. The germline V gene encodes CDR1 MNHNS and CDR2 SASEGT. Here the CDR3 reads CASSSDTGNTIYF. The CDR3 DNA reads as TGTGCCAGCAGTTCGGACACTGGAAACACCATATATTTT.

Regarding this clone: This specimen includes other DNA sequences encoding the same CDR3. The rearrangement uses TRBV18 and TRBJ2-3; D is possibly TRBD2 (5 bases). This CDR3 contains 14 residues. The germline V and J ends were trimmed by 6 bases and 1 base, with 11 bases remaining between them. The germline gives CDR1 KGHSH, CDR2 LQKENI. The CDR3 sequence is CASSPAGGTDTQYF. Here the CDR3 DNA reads TGTGCCAGCTCCCCGGCCGGGGGCACAGATACGCAGTATTTT.

This clone was seen more than once but under ten times. The CDR3 protein is CASSLEPDGLPQHF. The CDR3, as DNA: TGTGCCAGCAGCTTAGAGCCAGACGGTTTGCCCCAGCATTTT. This chain uses TRBV7-9 with TRBJ1-5; no reliable D call. Trimming took 1 base from V and 9 from J, leaving 13 bases between them. Germline V CDR1 and CDR2: SEHNR, FQNEAQ (reference sequence). The CDR3 has 14 residues.

This clone was observed a few times. The chain has TRBV11-2 and TRBJ2-1; D is possibly TRBD2 (5 bases). Deletions cut 4 bases from V and 10 bases from J, with 11 bases between. Germline CDR1 SGHAT, CDR2 FQNNGV. The CDR3 is 12 amino acids. CDR3 nucleotide sequence: TGTGCCAGCAGCTCGGGGTGGGAAGAGCAGTTCTTC. This gives the protein CASSSGWEEQFF.

In its sample, this clone was seen once. The CDR3 bases are TGTGCCAGCAGCTGGACAGGTAATTACAATGAGCAGTTCTTC. This codes for CASSWTGNYNEQFF. The rearrangement links TRBV5-5 to TRBJ2-1, with 7 bases lining up with TRBD1. The ends lost 3 bases at V and 4 bases at J; junction bases unmatched: 4. The CDR3 is 14 residues long. Germline loops: CDR1 SGHKS, CDR2 YYEKEE (reference sequence).

This clone was observed once. The rearrangement links TRBV9 to TRBJ2-3; D may be TRBD2 (6 bases). Trimming took 7 bases from V and 2 from J, leaving 14 bases between them. The CDR3 consists of 14 residues. Germline CDR1 reads SGDLS; CDR2 reads YYNGEE. In nucleotides, the CDR3 is TGTGCCAGCGGGACTCTAGCAGTCACAGATACGCAGTATTTT. This encodes CASGTLAVTDTQYF.

This clone appeared a single time. The chain couples TRBV18 to TRBJ2-7; 9 bases map to TRBD1. Trimming at V came to 5 bases and at J to 7 bases, leaving 12 bases not matched to a gene. Germline V gene data show CDR1 as KGHSH and CDR2 as LQKENI. The CDR3 length is 15 residues. The CDR3 nucleotides are TGTGCCAGCTCATCAACGACAGGGGGTGGTGGAGAGCAGTACTTC. Its protein product is CASSSTTGGGGEQYF.

The rearrangement joins TRBV5-5 to TRBJ1-5; D is possibly TRBD1 (6 bases). The germline gives CDR1 SGHKS, CDR2 YYEKEE (reference sequence). This CDR3 contains 16 residues. V lost 3 bases and J 1 base, leaving 14 bases between the germline ends. The CDR3: CASSWRGGASNQPQHF. In DNA form, the CDR3 reads TGTGCCAGCAGCTGGCGGGGGGGCGCGAGCAATCAGCCCCAGCATTTT.

J is TRBJ2-1 and V is TRBV2, with 11 nucleotides matching TRBD2. The length of the CDR3 is 18 residues. From germline, CDR1 is SNHLY and CDR2 FYNNEI. V lost 6 bases to trimming and J lost 6 bases; unmatched junction nucleotides: 16. In nucleotides, the CDR3 is TGTGCCAGCAGAGTCGCGGATACTAGCGGGAGCCCTCTCAATGAGCAGTTCTTC. Translating gives CASRVADTSGSPLNEQFF. Supplemented by reference TRBV2 and TRBJ2-1, the full variable domain reads EPEVTQTPSHQVTQMGQEVILRCVPISNHLYFYWYRQILGQKVEFLVSFYNNEISEKSEIFDDQFSVERPDGSNFTLKIRSTKLEDSAMYFCASRVADTSGSPLNEQFFGPGTRLTVL.

This clone was observed once. The chain combines TRBV29-1 with TRBJ2-3; no clear D. Germline V lookup: CDR1 SQVTM, CDR2 ANQGSEA. CDR3 length: 11 amino acids. V was clipped by 7 bases and J by 4 bases, with 9 bases between them. DNA for the CDR3: TGCAGCGCCCTCTTATCAGATACGCAGTATTTT. Translated, it gives CSALLSDTQYF.

This clone is a singleton in its sample. The CDR3 nucleotides read TGTGCCACCTCTAGCGGGGCTAGCTACGAGCAGTACTTC. It codes for CATSSGASYEQYF. The chain combines TRBV19 with TRBJ2-7, with 9 bases lining up with TRBD2. The CDR3 consists of 13 residues. Germline loops: CDR1 LNHDA, CDR2 SQIVND (reference sequence). The trim removed 10 bases at V and 3 bases at J, leaving 7 bases unmatched.

V usage is TRBV27 and J usage is TRBJ2-7; no clear D. The length of the CDR3 is 11 residues. Germline assignment: CDR1 MNHEY and CDR2 SMNVEV (reference sequence). The germline V and J ends were trimmed by 6 bases and 3 bases, with 6 bases remaining between them. CDR3 sequence (DNA): TGTGCCAGCAGAAACTACTACGAGCAGTACTTC. Amino acids: CASRNYYEQYF.

This clone was seen once. The chain has TRBV4-2 and TRBJ2-1, with D perhaps TRBD2 (6 bases). Germline V gives CDR1 LGHNA, CDR2 YNFKEQ. This CDR3 has 14 amino acids. Trimming took off 3 bases at V and 6 bases at J, with 12 bases between the two ends. The chain's CDR3 is CASSHPTSSNEQFF. The CDR3 DNA follows: TGTGCCAGCAGCCATCCGACTAGTTCCAATGAGCAGTTCTTC.

This clone has a handful of counts. This specimen includes other DNA sequences encoding the same CDR3. V and J are TRBV9 and TRBJ1-5, with D uncertain. This CDR3 has 13 residues. The V gene lost 1 base and the J gene lost 5 bases, with 7 bases spanning the gap. Germline V lookup: CDR1 SGDLS, CDR2 YYNGEE. CDR3: CASSVTGHQPQHF. CDR3 sequence (DNA): TGTGCCAGCAGCGTAACGGGCCATCAGCCCCAGCATTTT.

The table lists this clone with a few counts. The chain employs TRBV5-1 and TRBJ2-2, with D perhaps matching TRBD2 (6 bases). This CDR3 has 16 residues. Trimming removed 4 bases at V and 1 base at J, with 14 bases between. Per germline, CDR1 SGHRS and CDR2 YFSETQ. The CDR3, as DNA: TGCGCCAGCAGCCCTGATCCAGCGGGGAACACCGGGGAGCTGTTTTTT. It codes for CASSPDPAGNTGELFF. Looking up the rest from reference TRBV5-1 and TRBJ2-2 gives the full variable domain: KAGVTQTPRYLIKTRGQQVTLSCSPISGHRSVSWYQQTPGQGLQFLFEYFSETQRNKGNFPGRFSGRQFSNSRSEMNVSTLELGDSALYLCASSPDPAGNTGELFFGEGSRLTVL.

The J gene is TRBJ2-2, the V gene TRBV2; 10 bases line up with TRBD1. The CDR3 runs 16 residues. Looked up from germline, CDR1 is SNHLY and CDR2 is FYNNEI. V lost 2 bases, J lost 6 bases, and 6 bases stayed unmatched. The CDR3 DNA is TGTGCCAGCAGTGAAATGGGACAGGGGTTGTCCGGGGAGCTGTTTTTT. It is translated as CASSEMGQGLSGELFF.